What follows are 9 T cell receptor beta chains derived from one specimen sequenced in a study of graft-versus-host responses after intestinal transplantation. Their specific antigens are unknown. The repertoire was sequenced with immunoSEQ multiplex PCR; TCRdb's copy has only in-frame clones and lacks some. The sample has about 59,000 clones; about 94% are singletons. The input for sequencing was unstimulated CD4+ T cells sorted from spleen or lymph node cells, taken before transplant. All receptors derive from a human donor who was the organ donor for an intestinal transplant.

The gene calls are TRBV12-5 and TRBJ1-1; TRBD1 matches 8 bases. The V and J ends lost 1 base and 5 bases, in that order; junction bases with no gene match: 3. CDR1 LGHNT and CDR2 FRNRAP come from the germline V gene. CDR3 length equals 14 residues. The CDR3 protein is CASGLGQGWTEAFF. In DNA, the CDR3 is TGTGCTAGTGGTTTGGGACAGGGGTGGACTGAAGCTTTCTTT.

The rearrangement joins TRBV5-1 to TRBJ1-1; D gene uncertain. The CDR3 runs 15 residues. V lost 6 bases, J lost 1 base, and 16 bases lay in between. CDR1 and CDR2 (germline): SGHRS, YFSETQ. The CDR3 nucleotides read TGCGCCAGCAAAGGAGGCCGGACGGAGAACACTGAAGCTTTCTTT. Residues: CASKGGRTENTEAFF.

This chain uses TRBV23-1 with TRBJ1-6, with D uncertain. TRBV23-1 is labeled an ORF, and its function is uncertain. Trimming removed 0 bases at V and 8 bases at J, with 8 bases between. The CDR3 sequence is 14 residues long. The CDR3 bases are TGCGCCAGCAGTCAATCGCTGCAGGATTCACCCCTCCACTTT. Translating it yields CASSQSLQDSPLHF.

CDR3 nucleotides: TGTGCCAGCAGTGTCTACAGGGTGGGCTACGAGCAGTACTTC. Its translation: CASSVYRVGYEQYF. The chain is built from TRBV6-1 and TRBJ2-7; a weak D match, TRBD1 (6 bases). V lost 4 bases, J lost 3 bases, and 13 bases lay in between. CDR3 length equals 14 residues. The V gene's germline CDR1 is MNHNS and CDR2 SASEGT.

The J gene is TRBJ1-3, the V gene TRBV7-2; TRBD1 agrees at 7 bases. The CDR3 spans 13 residues. Unmatched junction bases numbered 2, after V lost 6 bases and J lost 3 bases. The germline gives CDR1 SGHTA, CDR2 FQGNSA. The CDR3 sequence: CASRTGFGNTIYF. The DNA for the CDR3 is TGTGCCAGCAGGACAGGGTTTGGAAACACCATATATTTT.

The chain joins TRBV21-1 to TRBJ2-3; TRBD2, the D gene given by the table, was not confirmed from the DNA. TRBV21-1 is tagged as a pseudogene. The CDR3 extends over 16 amino acids. CDR3 nucleotides: TGTGCCAGCAGCAAAGTTGGGTCCCGGCGGACAGATACGCAGTATTTT. Translation gives CASSKVGSRRTDTQYF.

This chain joins TRBV9 and TRBJ2-5; no clear D. The DNA matches TRBJ2-7 better at its end, which makes the J call doubtful. CDR1 and CDR2 from the germline V gene are SGDLS and YYNGEE. This CDR3 is 14 amino acids long. The CDR3 protein is CASSPRPASYEQYF. CDR3 nucleotide sequence: TGTGCCAGCAGCCCCCGGCCCGCTTCCTACGAGCAGTACTTC.

This chain connects TRBV6-5 to TRBJ1-2, with D perhaps TRBD1 (5 bases). The germline CDR1 and CDR2 sequences are MNHEY and SVGAGI. V lost 5 bases to trimming and J lost 4 bases, with 11 bases between them. This CDR3 spans 13 amino acids. The CDR3 nucleotides are TGTGCCAGCAGTGAAAAGGGGTCCTATGGCTACACCTTC. Translation: CASSEKGSYGYTF.

This chain joins TRBV6-5 and TRBJ1-2; D may be TRBD1 (5 bases). V lost 4 bases, J lost 2 bases, and 17 bases lay in between. This CDR3 comprises 16 residues. Per germline, CDR1 MNHEY and CDR2 SVGAGI. The CDR3 region has the DNA TGTGCCAGCAGTTCGACGACAGCCCGACTCAACTATGGCTACACCTTC. This translates into CASSSTTARLNYGYTF.